One T cell receptor beta chain is described in this entry. Its specificity is unknown. Vbeta (60) and Jbeta (13) primers were used in the PCR. Only in-frame clones appear in the TCRdb table, and some are missing; sequencing was by immunoSEQ multiplex PCR. Among over 50,000 clones listed, 87% were seen once. This sample is part of a study of cytomegalovirus exposure and HLA in healthy donors. Whole-study context: Approximately 190 million T cells yielded 117 million unique TCR beta sequences, as an earlier analysis found.

Whole-study findings and limits: The investigators catalogued 150 or so TCR beta chains as cytomegalovirus-associated. V- and J-gene trimming in TCR beta was tied to a missense DCLRE1C variant by an analysis performed later.

The CDR3 loop spans 15 amino acids. The V segment lost 3 bases and the J segment 4 bases; nucleotides outside the gene matches: 7. Germline V gene lookup returns CDR1 SGHAT and CDR2 FQNNGV. The receptor was isolated from a man between 18 and 29 years old in good health and CMV-seronegative. The rearrangement uses TRBV11-2 and TRBJ1-1, with 8 bases lining up with TRBD1. Material: PBMCs. DNA of the CDR3: TGTGCCAGCAGCTTGACAGGGGCGGTGAGCACTGAAGCTTTCTTT. Its translation: CASSLTGAVSTEAFF.